The entry below describes one T cell receptor beta chain. The V segment lost 5 bases and the J segment 1 base; nucleotides outside the gene matches: 9. The CDR3 is made up of 16 amino acids. The data belong to a study of blood T cells in healthy people across ages. A second PCR of about 7 to 12 cycles used a sample-barcoded 5' primer and a J-beta primer mix. TCRdb redid the calling of the 5' RACE reads with MiXCR, one entry per CDR3 protein. Of fewer than 950,000 distinct CDR3 sequences listed, approximately 35% were seen once; the top ten hold 10% to 15%. This chain links TRBV12-3 or TRBV12-4 with TRBJ2-3, with 7 bases identical to TRBD2. The material sequenced was blood. The receptor comes from a young man in good health. CDR3: CASSLRTSIRTDTQYF. CDR3 nucleotides: TGTGCCAGCAGTCTAAGGACTAGTATTCGCACAGATACGCAGTATTTT.